Below are 3 T cell receptor beta chains sequenced from a single sample in a study of blood T cell repertoires in COVID-19. Sequencing used immunoSEQ multiplex PCR; TCRdb keeps in-frame clones, though not all of them. The table has some 150,000 clones, roughly 90% seen once. The sample comprised peripheral blood. The receptors shown here come from a man aged 55-75 years with acute or convalescent COVID-19.

The rearrangement joins TRBV5-1 to TRBJ2-7, with a tentative D call TRBD2 (5 bases). CDR1 SGHRS and CDR2 YFSETQ come from the germline V gene. With 0 bases removed from V and 4 bases from J, the gap between germline ends came to 20 bases. This CDR3 contains 17 residues. Here the CDR3 reads CASSLGPSAPGEYEQYF. In nucleotides, the CDR3 is TGCGCCAGCAGCTTGGGTCCTTCCGCCCCCGGGGAGTACGAGCAGTACTTC.

The chain carries TRBV19 and TRBJ1-3; D perhaps matches TRBD1 (5 bases). V was clipped by 6 bases and J by 0 bases, with 12 bases between them. This CDR3 has 15 amino acids. In germline, CDR1 is LNHDA, CDR2 SQIVND (reference sequence). CDR3: CASRERGYSGNTIYF. CDR3 sequence (DNA): TGTGCCAGTAGGGAAAGGGGATACTCTGGAAACACCATATATTTT.

CDR3: CSASNGGPEAFF. The CDR3 DNA is TGCAGTGCTAGTAACGGGGGGCCTGAAGCTTTCTTT. The chain has TRBV20-1 and TRBJ1-1, with a tentative D call TRBD1 (6 bases). The CDR3 is made up of 12 amino acids. The germline CDR1 and CDR2 sequences are DFQATT and SNEGSKA (reference sequence). Trimming shortened V by 3 bases and J by 6 bases, and 11 bases separated the two germline ends.